This T cell receptor beta chain was retrieved from a study of blood T cell repertoires in COVID-19. This clone was observed a single time. The trim removed 4 bases at V and 9 bases at J, leaving 8 bases unmatched. Germline V gene sequence: CDR1 SQVTM, CDR2 ANQGSEA. This CDR3 region has 13 residues. The table came from immunoSEQ multiplex PCR; TCRdb's copy has only in-frame clones and leaves some out. Of about 180,000 clones listed, approximately 85% are singletons. The cohort comprised adults aged about 18 to 90 years residing in approximately 25 US areas. The chain uses TRBV29-1 and TRBJ2-1, with 8 bases that match TRBD1. The receptor comes from a woman aged 25-40 years who had recovered from COVID-19. The material sequenced was PBMCs or T cells enriched from blood (not recorded which). The CDR3 sequence: CSVGAGGLGEQFF. Written as DNA, the CDR3 is TGCAGCGTTGGGGCAGGGGGCTTAGGTGAGCAGTTCTTC.